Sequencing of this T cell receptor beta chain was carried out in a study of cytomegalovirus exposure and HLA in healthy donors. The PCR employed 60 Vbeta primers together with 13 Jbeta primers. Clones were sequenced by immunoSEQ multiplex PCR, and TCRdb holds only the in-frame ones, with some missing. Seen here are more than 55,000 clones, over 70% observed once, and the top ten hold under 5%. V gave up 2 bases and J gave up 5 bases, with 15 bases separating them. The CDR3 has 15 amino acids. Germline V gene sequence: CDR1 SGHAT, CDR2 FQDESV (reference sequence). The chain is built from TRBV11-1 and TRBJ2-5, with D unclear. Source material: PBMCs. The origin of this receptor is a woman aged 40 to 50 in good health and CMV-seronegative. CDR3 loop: CASSLMVTPFETQYF. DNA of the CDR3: TGTGCCAGCAGCTTAATGGTGACTCCTTTCGAGACCCAGTACTTC.